This record concerns one T cell receptor beta chain sequence. The sample is drawn from a study of blood T cell repertoires in COVID-19. Looking at the study overall: Some COVID-19 samples were acute and others convalescent; all came from the United States, Italy and Spain. PBMCs, B-cell-depleted T cells, or T cells provided the cDNA or gDNA that made up the material.

Original analysis: Reference gene primers were amplified, and this amplification served to estimate nucleated cell counts. Assay: immunoSEQ multiplex PCR; the TCRdb copy retains only in-frame clones and omits some. Clone size and the V and J calls come from that table; the DNA yielded D and trimming. The sample yields some 290,000 clones, 86% seen once. Sample: peripheral blood. The source is a young man with active or convalescent COVID-19.

The CDR3 bases are TGTGCCAGCAGCGGGGACAGGGCTGCTGATGGCTACACCTTC. The encoded protein is CASSGDRAADGYTF. J is TRBJ1-2 and V is TRBV3-1 (or the pseudogene TRBV3-2), with 9 bases matching TRBD1. The V gene's germline CDR1 is LGHDT and CDR2 YNNKEL (reference sequence). Losses at the gene ends were 5 bases for V and 6 bases for J; bases not matched to a gene: 7. The CDR3 has 14 amino acids.